The 5 T cell receptor beta chains listed next were all sequenced from one sample in a study of blood T cells in healthy people across ages. With a J-beta primer mix and a sample-barcoded 5' primer, a second PCR ran about 7 to 12 cycles. TCRdb reprocessed the 5' RACE reads via MiXCR and lists one record per CDR3 protein. The data contain approximately 1.5 million distinct CDR3 sequences, approximately 39% of them singletons. Sequenced material: blood. These receptors came from a woman between 18 and 30 years old in good health.

In its sample, this clonotype was seen a few times. The chain uses TRBV29-1 and TRBJ1-2; 9 bases align to TRBD1. CDR1 and CDR2 (germline): SQVTM, ANQGSEA. The CDR3 covers 15 residues. V lost 5 bases to trimming and J lost 5 bases; unmatched junction nucleotides: 12. CDR3 coding DNA: TGCAGCGTTACCGGGACAGGGAAATTTTTTTATGGCTACACCTTC. It encodes CSVTGTGKFFYGYTF.

The CDR3 is CSARDYQTSSDPAQHF. The DNA for the CDR3 is TGCAGTGCTAGAGATTACCAGACTTCCAGCGATCCGGCCCAGCATTTT. V is TRBV20-1 and J is TRBJ1-5; D not resolved. Per the germline V gene, CDR1 is DFQATT and CDR2 is SNEGSKA (reference sequence). Between the trimmed V and J ends, which lost 0 bases and 11 bases, there was a span of 23 bases. The CDR3 is 16 amino acids.

The chain combines TRBV4-1 with TRBJ2-1; 9 positions match TRBD1. This CDR3 is built from 17 residues. The germline V gene has CDR1 MGHRA and CDR2 YSYEKL. J lost 4 bases, V lost 0 bases, and 7 bases had no gene match. CDR3 sequence (DNA): TGCGCCAGCAGCCAAGATCTGACAGGGGGTCCTTACAATGAGCAGTTCTTC. Its translation is CASSQDLTGGPYNEQFF.

This clonotype was seen a few times. The chain recombines TRBV5-6 with TRBJ1-5, with D unresolved. Germline V gene lookup returns CDR1 SGHDT and CDR2 YYEEEE. CDR3 length: 13 amino acids. V was trimmed by 1 base and J by 6 bases, leaving 8 bases between them. The CDR3, as DNA: TGTGCCAGCAGCTTGCGGAGGGTTCAGCCCCAGCATTTT. This gives the protein CASSLRRVQPQHF.

The chain combines TRBV20-1 with TRBJ1-3, with D possibly TRBD1 on 5 matching bases. This CDR3 has 14 residues. Germline V gene sequence: CDR1 DFQATT, CDR2 SNEGSKA (reference sequence). Trimming took off 5 bases at V and 4 bases at J, with 15 bases between the two ends. CDR3 protein: CSAEYRDRGNTIYF. CDR3 DNA sequence: TGCAGTGCTGAATACCGGGACCGCGGAAACACCATATATTTT.